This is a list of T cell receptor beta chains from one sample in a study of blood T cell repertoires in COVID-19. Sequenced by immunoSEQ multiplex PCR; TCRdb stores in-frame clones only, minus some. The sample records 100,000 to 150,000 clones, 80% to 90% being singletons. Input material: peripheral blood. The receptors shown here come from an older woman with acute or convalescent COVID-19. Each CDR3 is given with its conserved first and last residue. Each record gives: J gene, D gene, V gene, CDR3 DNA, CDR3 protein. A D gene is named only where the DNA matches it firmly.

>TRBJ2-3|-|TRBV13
TGTGCCAGCAGCTTACGTCCAGGGGCGCCAGATACGCAGTATTTT
CASSLRPGAPDTQYF
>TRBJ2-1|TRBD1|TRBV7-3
TGTGCCAGCAGCATTAGGGGCTTAGGGACAGGGGCTAATGAGCAGTTCTTC
CASSIRGLGTGANEQFF
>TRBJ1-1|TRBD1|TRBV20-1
TGCAGTGCTACCGGGACAGGAGAAGCTTTCTTT
CSATGTGEAFF
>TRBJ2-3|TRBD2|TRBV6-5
TGTGCTACAATGGCGGGAGGGCGAGATACGCAGTATTTT
CATMAGGRDTQYF
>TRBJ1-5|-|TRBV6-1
TGTGCCAGCAGTGAAGGGGCTTTTAGCAATCAGCCCCAGCATTTT
CASSEGAFSNQPQHF
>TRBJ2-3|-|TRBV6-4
TGTGCCAGCAGCGAACTAAGGGGGGATACGCAGTATTTT
CASSELRGDTQYF
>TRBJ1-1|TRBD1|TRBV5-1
TGCGCCAGCAGCTTGGAAGGAGGACAGGGCACTGAAGCTTTCTTT
CASSLEGGQGTEAFF
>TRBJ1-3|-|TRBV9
TGTGCCAGCAGCGTAACAGTCTCTGGAAACACCATATATTTT
CASSVTVSGNTIYF
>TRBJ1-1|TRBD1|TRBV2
TGTGCCAGCAGTGAACATTGGGACAGGGGGCTTCACACTGAAGCTTTCTTT
CASSEHWDRGLHTEAFF
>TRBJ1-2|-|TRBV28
TGTGCCGTTGAGAACTATGGCTACACCTTC
CAVENYGYTF
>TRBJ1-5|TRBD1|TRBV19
TGTGCCAGTAGTGGAACTACAGGGGTTAGCAATCAGCCCCAGCATTTT
CASSGTTGVSNQPQHF